This entry lists 27 T cell receptor beta chains sequenced from one sample in a study of graft-versus-host responses after intestinal transplantation. Assay used: immunoSEQ multiplex PCR; TCRdb lists only in-frame clones, some missing. The repertoire includes some 9,800 clones, roughly a third of them detected once, and around 13% sits in the top ten. Plating of around 200,000 CFSE-labeled responder cells was done together with around 200,000 irradiated, violet-dye-labeled stimulator cells. The sequencing here drew on alloreactive CD8+ T cells from a mixed lymphocyte reaction culture, taken before intestinal transplant. Subset of the sample: CFSE-low proliferating T cells sorted from roughly six-day pre-transplant mixed lymphocyte reaction (GvH or HvG direction). The source is a human patient who received an intestinal transplant.

This clone has only a few counts. V and J are TRBV27 and TRBJ2-7, with D possibly matching TRBD1 (6 bases). CDR1 MNHEY and CDR2 SMNVEV come from the germline V gene (reference sequence). The CDR3 loop spans 13 amino acids. V shed 2 bases and J shed 3 bases, with 8 bases lying between them. The CDR3 region has the DNA TGTGCCAGCAGTTTACAGGACAGCTACGAGCAGTACTTC. It is translated as CASSLQDSYEQYF.

The chain recombines TRBV5-8 with TRBJ2-7, with no clear D. The CDR3 extends over 12 amino acids. Germline assignment: CDR1 SGHTS and CDR2 YDEGEE. V lost 0 bases and J lost 4, with 5 bases in between. In nucleotides, the CDR3 is TGTGCCAGCAGCTTGGCCTTATACGAGCAGTACTTC. Protein sequence: CASSLALYEQYF.

This chain uses TRBV5-1 with TRBJ2-7; weak D call: TRBD2 (7 bases). From germline, CDR1 is SGHRS and CDR2 YFSETQ. The length of the CDR3 is 12 residues. Deletions cut 1 base from V and 9 bases from J, with 11 bases between. CDR3 sequence: CASSLRGGVQYF. The CDR3 DNA is TGCGCCAGCAGCTTGAGGGGGGGTGTGCAGTACTTC.

This clone is medium-sized (0.01 to 0.1%) by share. The V call is TRBV7-6, the J call TRBJ2-1, with TRBD1 as a possible D gene (5 bases). Trimming shortened V by 2 bases and J by 7 bases, and 12 bases separated the two germline ends. CDR3 length equals 14 residues. Germline V lookup: CDR1 SGHVS, CDR2 FNYEAQ. CDR3 DNA: TGTGCCAGCAGCTTATCCCCAACAGGTAATGAGCAGTTCTTC. It is translated as CASSLSPTGNEQFF.

V is TRBV9 and J is TRBJ1-5; tentatively, D is TRBD1 (5 bases). Germline-derived CDR1 and CDR2 are SGDLS and YYNGEE. The CDR3 is 16 amino acids. Between the trimmed V and J ends, which lost 1 base and 2 bases, there was a span of 13 bases. CDR3 region: CASSVLPGSCNQPQHF. DNA of the CDR3: TGTGCCAGCAGCGTACTGCCAGGGTCGTGCAATCAGCCCCAGCATTTT. The complete variable domain, with remaining parts taken from reference TRBV9 and TRBJ1-5, reads DSGVTQTPKHLITATGQRVTLRCSPRSGDLSVYWYQQSLDQGLQFLIQYYNGEERAKGNILERFSAQQFPDLHSELNLSSLELGDSALYFCASSVLPGSCNQPQHFGDGTRLSIL.

Only a few counts were recorded for this clone. The rearrangement joins TRBV28 to TRBJ1-1; D call uncertain. Trimming removed 2 bases at V and 1 base at J, with 5 bases between. Germline CDR1 MDHEN, CDR2 SYDVKM. The CDR3 runs 13 residues. The CDR3 protein is CASSLGRNTEAFF. In DNA form, the CDR3 reads TGTGCCAGCAGTTTAGGGCGGAACACTGAAGCTTTCTTT. Combining the CDR3 with reference TRBV28 and TRBJ1-1 gives the whole variable domain DVKVTQSSRYLVKRTGEKVFLECVQDMDHENMFWYRQDPGLGLRLIYFSYDVKMKEKGDIPEGYSVSREKKERFSLILESASTNQTSMYLCASSLGRNTEAFFGQGTRLTVV.

This clone was seen just once. The rearrangement links TRBV2 to TRBJ1-1; tentative D call: TRBD1 (6 bases). There are 14 residues in the CDR3. V was trimmed by 2 bases and J by 4 bases, leaving 11 bases between them. Per germline, CDR1 SNHLY and CDR2 FYNNEI. The CDR3 loop reads CASSEFAGATEAFF. In DNA form, the CDR3 reads TGTGCCAGCAGTGAATTTGCAGGGGCCACTGAAGCTTTCTTT.

This clone was recorded a few times. V gene TRBV7-6 combines with J gene TRBJ1-6; possible D gene TRBD1, 6 bases. Germline V gene data show CDR1 as SGHVS and CDR2 as FNYEAQ. Deletions cut 3 bases from V and 7 bases from J, with 13 bases between. The CDR3 has 15 residues. The CDR3 loop reads CASSLGEGGNSPLHF. As DNA, the CDR3 is TGTGCCAGCAGCTTGGGTGAGGGGGGGAATTCACCCCTCCACTTT.

This clone was counted a few times. The V call is TRBV6-5, the J call TRBJ2-2; D possibly corresponds to TRBD2 (6 bases). Germline-derived CDR1 and CDR2 are MNHEY and SVGAGI. V was pared by 7 bases and J by 5 bases, with 8 bases between. This CDR3 has 12 residues. CDR3 coding DNA: TGTGCCAGCACCGGGGGTACCGGGGAGCTGTTTTTT. It yields the protein CASTGGTGELFF.

This chain connects TRBV2 to TRBJ2-4; 7 nucleotides agree with TRBD1. Germline V gene lookup returns CDR1 SNHLY and CDR2 FYNNEI. The junction had 17 bases not matched to a gene; V was cut back by 5 bases and J by 1 base. The CDR3 covers 19 residues. The CDR3 region is CASSYRDSRFLGAKNIQYF. DNA for the CDR3: TGTGCCAGCAGTTACCGGGACAGTAGGTTCTTGGGGGCCAAAAACATTCAGTACTTC.

This chain links TRBV6-1 with TRBJ2-1; a weak D match, TRBD1 (6 bases). V was clipped by 5 bases and J by 0 bases, with 11 bases between them. This CDR3 contains 15 residues. Germline CDR1 and CDR2: MNHNS and SASEGT. The CDR3 protein is CASSPGASSYNEQFF. In DNA, the CDR3 is TGTGCCAGCAGTCCAGGGGCCAGCTCCTACAATGAGCAGTTCTTC.

J is TRBJ2-1 and V is TRBV5-1, with TRBD1 identical over 8 bases. Germline V gene lookup returns CDR1 SGHRS and CDR2 YFSETQ. The CDR3 consists of 16 residues. The ends lost 5 bases at V and 8 bases at J; junction bases unmatched: 15. DNA of the CDR3: TGCGCCAGCAGTTGGGGATCATTAGGACAGGGTCATGAGCAGTTCTTC. Its translation: CASSWGSLGQGHEQFF.

This clone was found a few times. The chain employs TRBV9 and TRBJ2-7, with a weak D call TRBD1 (5 bases). The CDR3 has 13 amino acids. Germline assignment: CDR1 SGDLS and CDR2 YYNGEE. V lost 3 bases and J lost 3, with 10 bases in between. The CDR3 DNA reads as TGTGCCAGCAGCGCAGGGTCCGACTACGAGCAGTACTTC. It yields the protein CASSAGSDYEQYF.

The CDR3 coding sequence is TGCGCCAGCAGCCAGCCCAGACAGGGAGACTATGGCTACACCTTC. Its protein product is CASSQPRQGDYGYTF. The chain couples TRBV4-1 to TRBJ1-2; 7 bases agree with TRBD1. The V and J ends lost 3 bases and 3 bases, in that order; junction bases with no gene match: 7. This CDR3 region has 15 residues. Per the germline V gene, CDR1 is MGHRA and CDR2 is YSYEKL.

The genes are TRBV28 and TRBJ2-5; a weak D match, TRBD2 (6 bases). This CDR3 has 17 amino acids. Germline V gene sequence: CDR1 MDHEN, CDR2 SYDVKM. V was trimmed by 5 bases and J by 3 bases, leaving 22 bases between them. CDR3 sequence reads: CASSPGTELTIKETQYF. In nucleotides, the CDR3 is TGTGCCAGCAGTCCCGGGACTGAACTCACAATAAAAGAGACCCAGTACTTC.

The CDR3 protein is CSVVTGSDGNTIYF. CDR3 DNA sequence: TGCAGCGTTGTGACAGGGTCGGACGGAAACACCATATATTTT. The rearrangement uses TRBV29-1 and TRBJ1-3; 7 nucleotides align to TRBD1. CDR1 is SQVTM, CDR2 ANQGSEA, per germline. This CDR3 comprises 14 residues. Trimming at V came to 4 bases and at J to 4 bases, leaving 7 bases not matched to a gene.

This clone was detected a few times. The chain couples TRBV9 to TRBJ1-2, with a weak D call TRBD1 (6 bases). The CDR3 runs to 19 residues. V dropped 4 bases and J dropped 4 bases, with 29 bases sitting between them. The germline V gene has CDR1 SGDLS and CDR2 YYNGEE. The CDR3 protein is CASSLRQALRPDTTYGYTF. The CDR3 DNA reads TGTGCCAGCAGCCTCCGACAGGCCCTTCGTCCTGATACTACCTATGGCTACACCTTC. Full variable domain (rest looked up from reference TRBV9 and TRBJ1-2): DSGVTQTPKHLITATGQRVTLRCSPRSGDLSVYWYQQSLDQGLQFLIQYYNGEERAKGNILERFSAQQFPDLHSELNLSSLELGDSALYFCASSLRQALRPDTTYGYTFGSGTRLTVV.

Only a few counts were recorded for this clone. V is TRBV27 and J is TRBJ2-1; TRBD2 matches at 11 bases. The CDR3 consists of 16 residues. With V trimmed by 2 bases and J by 2 bases, 2 bases remained unmatched. CDR1 is MNHEY and CDR2 is SMNVEV in the germline V gene (reference sequence). As DNA, the CDR3 is TGTGCCAGCAGTTTAGGGACTAGCGGTACCTACAATGAGCAGTTCTTC. Encoded protein: CASSLGTSGTYNEQFF.

This clone was observed once. The rearrangement uses TRBV4-1 and TRBJ2-7; the D gene is possibly TRBD1 (7 bases). The germline V and J ends were trimmed by 1 base and 2 bases, with 12 bases remaining between them. The CDR3 spans 15 residues. Per the germline V gene, CDR1 is MGHRA and CDR2 is YSYEKL. The chain's CDR3 is CASSQGEDRPYEQYF. CDR3 nucleotides: TGCGCCAGCAGCCAAGGGGAGGACAGGCCCTACGAGCAGTACTTC.

This clone rates as medium-sized. The V call is TRBV10-3, the J call TRBJ1-6, with 8 bases matching TRBD1. Trimming cost V 6 bases and J 7 bases; bases outside gene matches: 8. The CDR3 is 15 residues long. Germline values: CDR1 ENHRY, CDR2 SYGVKD. The CDR3 nucleotides are TGTGCCATCAGGATGGGACAGGCGCCCAATTCACCCCTCCACTTT. This encodes CAIRMGQAPNSPLHF.

The V and J genes are TRBV7-9 and TRBJ2-1; 11 nucleotides line up with TRBD2. CDR3 length: 14 residues. The V and J ends lost 1 base and 10 bases, in that order; junction bases with no gene match: 3. In germline, CDR1 is SEHNR, CDR2 FQNEAQ (reference sequence). CDR3 nucleotides: TGTGCCAGCAGCTTAGTCGCTAGCGGGAGGGAGCAGTTCTTC. Translating it yields CASSLVASGREQFF.

The genes are TRBV9 and TRBJ2-5, with D possibly TRBD2 on 6 matching bases. This CDR3 comprises 16 residues. V lost 3 bases, J lost 2 bases, and 17 bases lay in between. Germline V gives CDR1 SGDLS, CDR2 YYNGEE. The CDR3 loop reads CASSDRPTRRQETQYF. CDR3 DNA: TGTGCCAGCAGCGACAGACCGACTAGACGGCAAGAGACCCAGTACTTC.

This clone was seen a few times. The chain couples TRBV7-4 to TRBJ1-1; TRBD1 matches at 9 bases. Trimming at V came to 5 bases and at J to 3 bases, leaving 7 bases not matched to a gene. The germline CDR1 and CDR2 sequences are SGHVT and SQSDAQ. This CDR3 has 15 residues. CDR3 region: CASSPTDRGHTEAFF. In nucleotides, the CDR3 is TGTGCCAGCAGCCCCACGGACAGGGGACACACTGAAGCTTTCTTT.

There are a few counts of this clone. This chain joins TRBV29-1 and TRBJ2-7, with TRBD1 matching over 7 bases. This CDR3 comprises 12 residues. Germline CDR1 reads SQVTM; CDR2 reads ANQGSEA. This chain's CDR3 is CGGQDSSYEQYF. The DNA for the CDR3 is TGCGGAGGACAGGACAGCTCCTACGAGCAGTACTTC.

The V gene is TRBV25-1, the J gene TRBJ2-1; D is unresolved. CDR3 length: 10 residues. V was cut by 4 bases and J by 7 bases, with 2 bases left in between. Germline V gene data show CDR1 as MGHDK and CDR2 as SYGVNS. CDR3 residues: CASSANEQFF. The DNA of the CDR3 is TGTGCCAGCAGTGCGAATGAGCAGTTCTTC.

This chain uses TRBV5-1 with TRBJ1-4, with D uncertain. Trimming pared 0 bases from V and 0 bases from J, leaving 9 bases between. Looked up from germline, CDR1 is SGHRS and CDR2 is YFSETQ. The length of the CDR3 is 16 residues. The CDR3 bases are TGCGCCAGCAGCTTGGGGGAGGGTGCAACTAATGAAAAACTGTTTTTT. This gives the protein CASSLGEGATNEKLFF.

This clone showed up just a few times. V gene TRBV28 combines with J gene TRBJ2-3, with TRBD2 matching 8 bases. This CDR3 region has 18 residues. V shed 7 bases and J 6 bases; nucleotides not matched to a gene: 21. The V gene's germline CDR1 is MDHEN and CDR2 SYDVKM. The CDR3 here is CASTGGGPGLEGSDTQYF. The CDR3 DNA reads TGTGCCAGCACCGGGGGTGGTCCGGGACTAGAAGGTTCGGATACGCAGTATTTT.